This T cell receptor (beta chain) stems from a study of Ad26.COV2.S vaccination and SARS-CoV-2 variants. The overall study: Donor was in the COV1001 Ad26.COV2.S trial arm. Findings and limits, study-wide: Vaccinees reportedly had broad spike-specific CD8+ and CD4+ T cell responses. Higher spike-specific TCR breadth was found in vaccine recipients than in placebo recipients.

The data were produced by immunoSEQ multiplex PCR, yet TCRdb's version contains in-frame clones alone and is incomplete. In the table there are roughly 450,000 clones, around nine tenths of which are singletons. Concerning this clone itself: The antigen is unknown.

The sample's treatment: around 19 received Ad26.COV2.S at low or high dose, single or two shots; about 5 received placebo; per-sample allocation not given. Sampling occurred on day 63 after the first vaccine or placebo injection. The V segment lost 6 bases and the J segment 3 bases; nucleotides outside the gene matches: 4. CDR1 MNHNY and CDR2 SVGAGI come from the germline V gene (reference sequence). The CDR3 length is 14 residues. The chain recombines TRBV6-6 with TRBJ2-4; the match to TRBD1 covers 8 bases. This sequence was found in a person aged 18 to 65 who received the Ad26.COV2.S COVID-19 vaccine or a placebo. This specimen was peripheral blood, taken in a trial of Ad26.COV2.S vaccine versus placebo. CDR3 DNA sequence: TGTGCCAGCAGGGGACAGGACGGCAAAAACATTCAGTACTTC. Translation: CASRGQDGKNIQYF.